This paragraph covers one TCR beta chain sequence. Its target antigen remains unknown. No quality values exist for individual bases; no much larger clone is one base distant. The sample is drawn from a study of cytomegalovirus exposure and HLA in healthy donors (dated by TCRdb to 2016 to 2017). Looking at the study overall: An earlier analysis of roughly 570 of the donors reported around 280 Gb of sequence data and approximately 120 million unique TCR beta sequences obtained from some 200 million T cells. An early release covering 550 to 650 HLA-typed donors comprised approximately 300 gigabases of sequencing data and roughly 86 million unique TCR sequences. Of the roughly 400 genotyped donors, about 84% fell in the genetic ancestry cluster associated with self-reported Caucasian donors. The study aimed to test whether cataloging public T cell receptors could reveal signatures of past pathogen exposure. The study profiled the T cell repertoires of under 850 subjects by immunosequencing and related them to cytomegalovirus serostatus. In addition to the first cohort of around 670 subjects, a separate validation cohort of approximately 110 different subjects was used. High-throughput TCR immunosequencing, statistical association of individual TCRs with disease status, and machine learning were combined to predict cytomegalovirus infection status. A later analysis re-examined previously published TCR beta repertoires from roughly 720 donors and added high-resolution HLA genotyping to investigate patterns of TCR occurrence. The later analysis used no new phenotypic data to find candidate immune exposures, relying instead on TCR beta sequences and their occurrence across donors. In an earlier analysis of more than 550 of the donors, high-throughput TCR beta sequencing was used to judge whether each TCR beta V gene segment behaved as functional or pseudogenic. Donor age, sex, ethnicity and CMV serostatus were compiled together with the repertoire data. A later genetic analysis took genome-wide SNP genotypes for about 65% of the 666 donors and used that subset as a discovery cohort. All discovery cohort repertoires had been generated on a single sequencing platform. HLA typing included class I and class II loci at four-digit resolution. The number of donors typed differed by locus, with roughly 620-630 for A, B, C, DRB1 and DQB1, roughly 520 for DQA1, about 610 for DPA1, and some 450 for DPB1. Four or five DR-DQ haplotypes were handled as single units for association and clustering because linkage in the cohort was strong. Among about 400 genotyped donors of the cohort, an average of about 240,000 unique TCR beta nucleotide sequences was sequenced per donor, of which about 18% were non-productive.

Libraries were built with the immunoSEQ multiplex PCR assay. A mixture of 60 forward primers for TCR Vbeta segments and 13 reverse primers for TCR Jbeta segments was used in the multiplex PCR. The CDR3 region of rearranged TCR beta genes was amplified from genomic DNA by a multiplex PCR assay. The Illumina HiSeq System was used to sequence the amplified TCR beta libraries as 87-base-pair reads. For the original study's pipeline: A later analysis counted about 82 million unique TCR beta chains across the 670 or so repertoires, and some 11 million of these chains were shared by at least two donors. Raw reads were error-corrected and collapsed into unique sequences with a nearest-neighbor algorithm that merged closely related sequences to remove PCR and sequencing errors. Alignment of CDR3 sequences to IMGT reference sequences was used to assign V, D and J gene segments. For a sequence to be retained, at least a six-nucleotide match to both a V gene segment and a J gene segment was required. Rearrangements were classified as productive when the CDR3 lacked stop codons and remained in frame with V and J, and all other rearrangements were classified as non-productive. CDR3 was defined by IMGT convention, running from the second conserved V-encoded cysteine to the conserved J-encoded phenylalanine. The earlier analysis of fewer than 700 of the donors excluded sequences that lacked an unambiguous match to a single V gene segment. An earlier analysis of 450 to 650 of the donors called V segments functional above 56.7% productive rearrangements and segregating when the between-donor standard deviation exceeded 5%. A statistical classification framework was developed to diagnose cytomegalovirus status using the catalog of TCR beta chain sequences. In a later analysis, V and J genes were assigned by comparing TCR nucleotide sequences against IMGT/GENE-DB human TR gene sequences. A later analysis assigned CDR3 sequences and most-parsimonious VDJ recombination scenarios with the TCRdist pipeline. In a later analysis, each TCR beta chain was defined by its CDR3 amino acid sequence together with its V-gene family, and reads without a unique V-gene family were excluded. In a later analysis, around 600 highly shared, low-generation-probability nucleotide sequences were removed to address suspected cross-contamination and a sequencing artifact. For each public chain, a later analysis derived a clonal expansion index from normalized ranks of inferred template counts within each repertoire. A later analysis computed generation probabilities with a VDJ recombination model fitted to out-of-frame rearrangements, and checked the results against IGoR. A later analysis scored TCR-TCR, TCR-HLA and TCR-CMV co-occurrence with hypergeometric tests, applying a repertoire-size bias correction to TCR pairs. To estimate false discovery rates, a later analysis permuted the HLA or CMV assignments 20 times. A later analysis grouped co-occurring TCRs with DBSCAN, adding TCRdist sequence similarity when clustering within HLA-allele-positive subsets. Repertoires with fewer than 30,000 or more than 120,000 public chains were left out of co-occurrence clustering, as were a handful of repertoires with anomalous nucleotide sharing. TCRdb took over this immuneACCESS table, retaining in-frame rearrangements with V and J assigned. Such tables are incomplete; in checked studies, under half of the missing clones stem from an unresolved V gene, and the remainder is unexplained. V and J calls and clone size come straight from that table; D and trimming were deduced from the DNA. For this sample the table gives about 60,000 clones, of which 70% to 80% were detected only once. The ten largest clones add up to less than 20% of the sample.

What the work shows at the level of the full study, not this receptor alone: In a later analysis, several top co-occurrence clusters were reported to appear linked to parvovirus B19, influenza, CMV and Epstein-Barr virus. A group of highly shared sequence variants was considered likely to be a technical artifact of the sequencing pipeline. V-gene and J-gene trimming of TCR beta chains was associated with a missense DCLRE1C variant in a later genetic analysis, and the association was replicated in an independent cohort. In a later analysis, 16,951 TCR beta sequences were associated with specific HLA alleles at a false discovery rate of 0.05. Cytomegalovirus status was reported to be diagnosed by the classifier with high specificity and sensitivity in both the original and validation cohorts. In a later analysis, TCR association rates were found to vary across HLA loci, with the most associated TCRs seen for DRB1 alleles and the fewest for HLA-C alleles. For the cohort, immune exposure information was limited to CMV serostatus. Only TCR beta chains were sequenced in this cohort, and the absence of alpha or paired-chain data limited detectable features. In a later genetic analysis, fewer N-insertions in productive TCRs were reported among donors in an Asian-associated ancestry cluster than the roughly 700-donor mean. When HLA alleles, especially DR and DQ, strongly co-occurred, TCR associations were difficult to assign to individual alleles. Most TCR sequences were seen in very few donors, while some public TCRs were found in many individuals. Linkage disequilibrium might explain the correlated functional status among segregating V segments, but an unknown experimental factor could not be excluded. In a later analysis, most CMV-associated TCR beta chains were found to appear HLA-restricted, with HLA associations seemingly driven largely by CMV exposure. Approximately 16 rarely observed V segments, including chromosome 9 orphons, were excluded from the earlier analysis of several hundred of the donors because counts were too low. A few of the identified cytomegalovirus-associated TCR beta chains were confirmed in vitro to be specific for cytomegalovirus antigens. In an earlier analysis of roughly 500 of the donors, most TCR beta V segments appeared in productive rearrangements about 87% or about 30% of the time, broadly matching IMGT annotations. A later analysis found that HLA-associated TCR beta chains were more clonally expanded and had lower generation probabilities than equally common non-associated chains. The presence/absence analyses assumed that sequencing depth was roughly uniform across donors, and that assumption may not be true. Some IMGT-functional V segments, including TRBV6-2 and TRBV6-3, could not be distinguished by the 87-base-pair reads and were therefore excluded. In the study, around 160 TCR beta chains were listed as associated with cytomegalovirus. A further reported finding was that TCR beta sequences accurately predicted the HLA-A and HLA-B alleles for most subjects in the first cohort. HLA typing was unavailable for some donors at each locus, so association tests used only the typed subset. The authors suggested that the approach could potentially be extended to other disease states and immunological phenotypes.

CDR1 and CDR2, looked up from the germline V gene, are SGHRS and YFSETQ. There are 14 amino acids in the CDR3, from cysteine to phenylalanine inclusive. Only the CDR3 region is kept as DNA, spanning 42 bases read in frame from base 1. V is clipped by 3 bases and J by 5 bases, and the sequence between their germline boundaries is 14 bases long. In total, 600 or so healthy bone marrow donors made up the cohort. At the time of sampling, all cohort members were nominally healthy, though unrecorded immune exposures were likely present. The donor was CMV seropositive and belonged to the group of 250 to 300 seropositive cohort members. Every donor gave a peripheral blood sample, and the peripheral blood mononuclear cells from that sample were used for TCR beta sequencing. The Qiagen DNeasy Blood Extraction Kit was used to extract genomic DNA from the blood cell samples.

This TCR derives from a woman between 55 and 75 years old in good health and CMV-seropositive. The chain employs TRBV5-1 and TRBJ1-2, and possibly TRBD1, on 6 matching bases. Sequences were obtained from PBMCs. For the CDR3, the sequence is CASSSALGGYGYTF. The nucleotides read TGCGCCAGCAGCTCCGCCCTAGGGGGTTATGGCTACACCTTC.